The present T cell receptor beta chain was sequenced within a study of T cells in Graves' hyperthyroidism and ophthalmopathy. Authors of the study amplified TCR beta CDR3 regions from RNA transcripts. Primed by the HTBI set, a first-round RT-PCR was run on the TCR CDR3. TCRdb redid the calling of the multiplex PCR reads with MiXCR, one entry per CDR3 protein. The top ten clones hold about 40% of a sample with hundreds of thousands of distinct CDR3 sequences, roughly 18% of them seen once. The receptor was derived from a man between 50 and 59 years old with Graves' ophthalmopathy. The sample taken for sequencing was blood.

This CDR3 reads CASSQDPGGIYEQYF. As DNA, the CDR3 is TGTGCCAGCAGCCAAGATCCAGGGGGCATCTACGAGCAGTACTTC. The chain uses TRBV14 and TRBJ2-7; 8 positions agree with TRBD1. J gave up 3 bases and V 0 bases, and 4 bases lay outside the gene matches. CDR1 SGHDN and CDR2 FVKESK come from the germline V gene. The CDR3 covers 15 residues.